This is a list of T cell receptor beta chains from one sample in a study of control samples from healthy donors and cancer patients. TCRdb's copy holds only in-frame clones and misses some; the assay was immunoSEQ multiplex PCR. The sample yields under 200,000 clones, around 95% seen once. The sample consisted of blood. All receptors come from a woman aged 35 to 49 in good health. The CDR3 runs from the conserved cysteine through the conserved F or W. The D gene is left open where the match is weak. Only part of the rows carry a size: once, few, many, or a class if the clone is expanded.

D gene	J gene	V gene	clone size	CDR3 protein	CDR3 DNA
-	TRBJ1-1	TRBV3-1/TRBV3-2	-	CASSQAGSTEAFF	TGTGCCAGCAGCCAAGCAGGGAGCACTGAAGCTTTCTTT
-	TRBJ1-5	TRBV6-5	-	CASSYSKDSFNQPQHF	TGTGCCAGCAGTTACTCAAAAGACAGTTTCAATCAGCCCCAGCATTTT
-	TRBJ1-6	TRBV2	-	CASRPGTDNSPLHF	TGTGCCAGCAGGCCCGGGACGGATAATTCACCCCTCCACTTT
TRBD1	TRBJ2-5	TRBV2	once	CATKTGDQETQYF	TGTGCCACGAAGACAGGGGACCAAGAGACCCAGTACTTC
-	TRBJ2-2	TRBV6-5	-	CASSSRTVNTGELFF	TGTGCCAGCAGTTCAAGGACAGTGAACACCGGGGAGCTGTTTTTT
-	TRBJ1-5	TRBV7-2	-	CASSLALDGGRPQHF	TGTGCCAGCAGCTTAGCCCTTGATGGGGGACGGCCCCAGCATTTT
TRBD1	TRBJ2-1	TRBV7-2	-	CASSLRDRYNEQFF	TGTGCCAGCAGCCTCCGGGACAGGTACAATGAGCAGTTCTTC
TRBD2	TRBJ2-2	TRBV5-1	-	CASSPGTSVDTGELFF	TGCGCCAGCAGCCCCGGGACTAGCGTTGACACCGGGGAGCTGTTTTTT
TRBD1	TRBJ1-4	TRBV5-5	-	CASSFTGTGSEKLFF	TGTGCCAGCAGCTTCACCGGGACAGGGAGTGAAAAACTGTTTTTT
-	TRBJ1-5	TRBV7-6	-	CASSLAGSGNQPQHF	TGTGCCAGCAGCTTAGCGGGATCCGGCAATCAGCCCCAGCATTTT
TRBD1	TRBJ2-5	TRBV6-2/TRBV6-3	-	CASSQSSGQAGETQYF	TGTGCCAGCAGTCAATCATCGGGACAGGCGGGGGAGACCCAGTACTTC
TRBD1	TRBJ2-4	TRBV6-2/TRBV6-3	-	CASSDHRDREAKNIQYF	TGTGCCAGCAGCGACCACCGGGACAGGGAAGCCAAAAACATTCAGTACTTC
TRBD2	TRBJ2-1	TRBV5-1	once	CASAREGGNEQFF	TGCGCCAGCGCTCGGGAGGGGGGCAATGAGCAGTTCTTC
-	TRBJ1-1	TRBV7-2	-	CASSTQGLEAFF	TGTGCCAGCAGCACACAGGGTCTTGAAGCTTTCTTT
-	TRBJ2-5	TRBV7-2	once	CASSFGTGLAQETQYF	TGTGCCAGCAGCTTCGGTACGGGACTGGCCCAAGAGACCCAGTACTTC
-	TRBJ1-1	TRBV11-1	-	CASSLFGNTEAFF	TGTGCCAGCAGCTTATTTGGCAACACTGAAGCTTTCTTT
-	TRBJ1-2	TRBV7-9	-	CASSLVGADGGYTF	TGTGCCAGCAGCTTAGTGGGCGCGGACGGTGGCTACACCTTC
TRBD2	TRBJ2-5	TRBV7-2	-	CASGRLAGEWETQYF	TGTGCCAGCGGAAGACTAGCGGGGGAGTGGGAGACCCAGTACTTC
TRBD1	TRBJ2-7	TRBV7-6	-	CASSSSPSGQLSGQYF	TGTGCCAGCAGCTCAAGCCCCTCGGGACAGCTATCTGGGCAGTACTTC